A single sample gave rise to the 8 T cell receptor beta chains below, sequenced in a study of OX40 agonist ivuxolimab in advanced cancers. Only in-frame clones appear in the TCRdb table, and some are missing; sequencing was by immunoSEQ multiplex PCR. The table lists more than 11,000 clones, over 75% of them singletons, with around 19% in the top ten. This specimen consisted of CD4+ or CD8+ T cells sorted from blood, obtained in a trial of the OX40 agonist ivuxolimab. Receptors were obtained from an adult with an advanced solid tumor such as melanoma, head and neck, liver or kidney cancer.

J is TRBJ2-1 and V is TRBV2; 10 bases match TRBD2. The CDR3 is 16 residues long. CDR1 is SNHLY and CDR2 is FYNNEI in the germline V gene. J gave up 7 bases and V 3 bases, and 9 bases lay outside the gene matches. CDR3 protein: CASSDGALAGANEQFF. CDR3 in DNA: TGTGCCAGCAGTGATGGGGCGCTAGCGGGGGCAAATGAGCAGTTCTTC.

The sample holds one count of this clone. The chain has TRBV19 and TRBJ1-2, with D hard to call. Germline values: CDR1 LNHDA, CDR2 SQIVND (reference sequence). Trimming cost V 1 base and J 0 bases, with 6 bases left between them. This CDR3 is built from 14 residues. CDR3 nucleotide sequence: TGTGCCAGTAGTATAGGCAGCTCTAACTATGGCTACACCTTC. Translated: CASSIGSSNYGYTF.

This CDR3 is CASSLAGGWELFF. DNA of the CDR3: TGTGCCAGCAGCTTAGCGGGAGGCTGGGAGCTGTTTTTT. The V and J genes are TRBV7-2 and TRBJ2-2; weak D call: TRBD2 (6 bases). The CDR3 is made up of 13 amino acids. V lost 0 bases and J 9 bases, leaving 8 bases between the germline ends. Germline assignment: CDR1 SGHTA and CDR2 FQGNSA.

The chain couples TRBV6-1 to TRBJ2-2; D is unresolved. Germline CDR1 MNHNS, CDR2 SASEGT. V was shortened by 4 bases and J by 4 bases, with 10 bases between the two germline ends. The CDR3 has 14 residues. The chain's CDR3 is CASSASWFTGELFF. CDR3 nucleotide sequence: TGTGCCAGCAGTGCGAGTTGGTTCACCGGGGAGCTGTTTTTT.

The chain carries TRBV7-9 and TRBJ1-1, with 8 bases matching TRBD1. CDR1 and CDR2 from the germline V gene are SEHNR and FQNEAQ (reference sequence). This CDR3 region has 12 residues. The V segment lost 5 bases and the J segment 10 bases; nucleotides outside the gene matches: 6. Here the CDR3 reads CASSEDRGVAFF. DNA of the CDR3: TGTGCCAGCAGCGAAGACAGGGGCGTAGCTTTCTTT.

This chain joins TRBV9 and TRBJ2-5; D is unclear. Trimming removed 4 bases from V and 1 base from J, with 14 bases in between. Germline assignment: CDR1 SGDLS and CDR2 YYNGEE. The CDR3 loop spans 15 amino acids. The CDR3 reads CASSPSPGVQETQYF. DNA of the CDR3: TGTGCCAGCAGCCCTTCCCCCGGAGTCCAAGAGACCCAGTACTTC. Supplemented by reference TRBV9 and TRBJ2-5, the full variable domain reads DSGVTQTPKHLITATGQRVTLRCSPRSGDLSVYWYQQSLDQGLQFLIQYYNGEERAKGNILERFSAQQFPDLHSELNLSSLELGDSALYFCASSPSPGVQETQYFGPGTRLLVL.

The V and J genes are TRBV9 and TRBJ2-1; D remains unclear. The CDR3 consists of 17 residues. Between the trimmed V and J ends, which lost 0 bases and 4 bases, there was a span of 17 bases. The V gene's germline CDR1 is SGDLS and CDR2 YYNGEE. The CDR3 DNA follows: TGTGCCAGCAGCGTAGAGGAAGGCTCGCCACCTTACAATGAGCAGTTCTTC. Translation: CASSVEEGSPPYNEQFF.

The genes are TRBV27 and TRBJ2-1; unclear D gene. V lost 2 bases and J lost 0, with 8 bases in between. Germline-derived CDR1 and CDR2 are MNHEY and SMNVEV (reference sequence). The CDR3 sequence is 15 residues long. CDR3 loop: CASSLSQSSYNEQFF. CDR3 DNA: TGTGCCAGCAGTTTAAGTCAGAGCTCCTACAATGAGCAGTTCTTC.